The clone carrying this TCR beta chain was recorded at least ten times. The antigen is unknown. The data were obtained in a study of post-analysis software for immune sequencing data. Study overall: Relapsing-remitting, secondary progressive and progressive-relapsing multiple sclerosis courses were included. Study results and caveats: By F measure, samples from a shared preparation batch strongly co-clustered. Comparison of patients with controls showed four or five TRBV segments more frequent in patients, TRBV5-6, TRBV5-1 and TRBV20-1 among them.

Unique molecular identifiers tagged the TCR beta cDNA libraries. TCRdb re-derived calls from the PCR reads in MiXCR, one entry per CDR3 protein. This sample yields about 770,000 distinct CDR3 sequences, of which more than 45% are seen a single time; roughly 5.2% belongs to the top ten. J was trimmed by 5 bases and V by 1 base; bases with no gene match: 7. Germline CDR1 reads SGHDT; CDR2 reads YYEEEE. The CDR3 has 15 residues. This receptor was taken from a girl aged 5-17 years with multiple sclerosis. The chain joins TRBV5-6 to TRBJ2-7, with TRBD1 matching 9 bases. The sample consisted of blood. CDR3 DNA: TGTGCCAGCAGCTTGTTAGGGACAGGGTCCCACGAGCAGTACTTC. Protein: CASSLLGTGSHEQYF. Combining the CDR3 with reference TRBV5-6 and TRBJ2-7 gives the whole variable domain DAGVTQSPTHLIKTRGQQVTLRCSPKSGHDTVSWYQQALGQGPQFIFQYYEEEERQRGNFPDRFSGHQFPNYSSELNVNALLLGDSALYLCASSLLGTGSHEQYFGPGTRLTVT.